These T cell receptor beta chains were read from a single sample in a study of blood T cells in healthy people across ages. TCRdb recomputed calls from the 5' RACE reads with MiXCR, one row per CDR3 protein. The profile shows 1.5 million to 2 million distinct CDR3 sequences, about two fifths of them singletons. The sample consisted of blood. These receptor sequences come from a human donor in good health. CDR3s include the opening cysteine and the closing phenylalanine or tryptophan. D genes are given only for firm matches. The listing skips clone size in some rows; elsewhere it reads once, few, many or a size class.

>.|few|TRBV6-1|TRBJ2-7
TGTGCCAGCAGTGATTCGGGCAAAGCCTACGAGCAGTACTTC
CASSDSGKAYEQYF
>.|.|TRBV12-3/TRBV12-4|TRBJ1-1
TGTGCCAGCAGCTGGACAGCTGAAGCTTTCTTT
CASSWTAEAFF
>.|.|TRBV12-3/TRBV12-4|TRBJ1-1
TGTGCCAGCACTGCAGCCAGACACACTGAAGCTTTCTTT
CASTAARHTEAFF
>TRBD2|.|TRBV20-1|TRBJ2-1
TGCAGTGCTAGAGAAGCGGGGGCCTACAATGAGCAGTTCTTC
CSAREAGAYNEQFF
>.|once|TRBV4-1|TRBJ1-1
TGCGCCAGCAGCAGCCCTCAGGGGAGTAGAACTGAAGCTTTCTTT
CASSSPQGSRTEAFF
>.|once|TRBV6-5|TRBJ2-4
TGTGCCAACAGCCCAGGTCCCCGGGGCGGAAACATTCAGTACTTC
CANSPGPRGGNIQYF
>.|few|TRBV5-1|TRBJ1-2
TGCGCCAGCAGCTGGGGGGAAGCGTATGGCTACACCTTC
CASSWGEAYGYTF
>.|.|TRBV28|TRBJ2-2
TGTGCCAGCAGTTTAGGGAGTTTGGACACCGGGGAGCTGTTTTTT
CASSLGSLDTGELFF
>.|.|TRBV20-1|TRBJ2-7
TGCAGTGCTAGAAGCGGGACAGGCGAGCAGTACTTC
CSARSGTGEQYF
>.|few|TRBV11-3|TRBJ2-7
TGTGCCAGCAGCAAATCGTCCGGGACAAAGAGCTCCTACGAGCAGTACTTC
CASSKSSGTKSSYEQYF
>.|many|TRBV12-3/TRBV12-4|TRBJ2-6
TGTGCCAGCACTAAGACCTCTGGGGCCAACGTCCTGACTTTC
CASTKTSGANVLTF
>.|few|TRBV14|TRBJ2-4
TGTGCCAGCAGCCAAGAGCGCGGACCCGGAAACATTCAGTACTTC
CASSQERGPGNIQYF
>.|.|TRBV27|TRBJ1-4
TGTGCCAGCAGTTACGTCGAGGGGCTCGGAGAAAAACTGTTTTTT
CASSYVEGLGEKLFF